This TCR beta chain was sequenced in a study of shared clonotypes between healthy human individuals. Study-wide results and caveats: Clonotypes not shared had lower generation probabilities than those common to all four donors.

Every immunoSEQ plate was one replicate of a subset's evenly spread DNA. The assay was immunoSEQ multiplex PCR, and TCRdb's table has in-frame clones only and misses some. The repertoire includes roughly 2.5 million clones, around nine tenths of them detected once, and around 0.15% sits in the top ten. On this clone itself: Its specificity is unknown.

Germline V lookup: CDR1 SGHRS, CDR2 YFSETQ. The CDR3 contains 17 residues. V lost 1 base, J lost 5 bases, and 14 bases stayed unmatched. The sequencing sample was made of naive CD4+ T cells sorted from blood. Subset here: CD45RA+ positively selected. The chain combines TRBV5-1 with TRBJ2-5, with 7 bases identical to TRBD1. This TCR was sampled from a man aged 18 to 30 in good health. The CDR3 loop reads CASSLSSPTGSGETQYF. The CDR3 DNA sequence: TGCGCCAGCAGCTTGAGTAGCCCGACAGGGAGCGGTGAGACCCAGTACTTC.